This record looks at one TCR beta chain sequence and its context. Its antigen remains unknown. This CDR3 contains 14 residues. Looked up from germline, CDR1 is SGHVS and CDR2 is FNYEAQ. The V and J ends lost 5 bases and 1 base respectively, with 6 bases between them. The data derive from a study of shared clonotypes between healthy human individuals. Regarding the study as a whole: Shared clonotypes: 4.5% to 6.5% naive CD4, around 3.5% naive CD8, about 2.2% memory CD4, over 0.3% memory CD8. Generally, estimated richness proved larger in naive subsets than it did in memory subsets.

Several immunoSEQ plates received, in even portions, the genomic DNA of each subset. Sequencing was performed with immunoSEQ multiplex PCR; in TCRdb, only in-frame clones are kept and a portion is missing. The table lists about 1.5 million clones, roughly 96% of them singletons. The study separated CD4+ cells into CD45RA+ naive and CD45RA-negative memory subsets. The sequenced material came from naive CD4+ T cells sorted from blood. The subset was: CD45RA+ positively selected. The chain employs TRBV7-6 and TRBJ2-6, with D unresolved. The clonotype comes from a man aged 25-45 years in good health. The CDR3 nucleotides are TGTGCCAGCAGCCTAGGGTCTGGGGCCAACGTCCTGACTTTC. This encodes CASSLGSGANVLTF.